This note documents a single TCR beta chain sequence. The antigen remains unidentified. These data are taken from a study of T-cell memory formation after mild COVID-19. Study overall: Among the donors, TCR clusters were largely specific to each donor.

General study results and limits: Contracting clones from day 15 to 85 had balanced CD4/CD8; later expanders favoured CD4+. Second-wave clones with a day 37 peak had unconfirmed SARS-CoV-2 specificity. Some clones that responded were present in memory (sampled pre-infection), which suggests cross-reactive memory joined.

Germline V gives CDR1 LGHNA, CDR2 YSLEER. There are 15 residues in the CDR3. V lost 0 bases to trimming and J lost 5 bases; unmatched junction nucleotides: 3. TCRdb re-called the 5' RACE reads with MiXCR, one entry per CDR3 protein. Of roughly 400,000 distinct CDR3 sequences in the sample, 15% to 20% are singletons; the top ten hold roughly 21%. The chain employs TRBV4-3 and TRBJ2-5, with 10 positions matching TRBD2. This receptor was taken from a man younger than 30 who had mild COVID-19 (a few samples of this study predate the infection). Cell type and time point are not known. The sample comprised PBMCs or a T cell subset sorted from them (not recorded which). This CDR3 is CASSQELAGIETQYF. CDR3 coding DNA: TGCGCCAGCAGCCAAGAACTAGCGGGAATCGAGACCCAGTACTTC.